This T cell receptor (beta chain) was captured by sequencing in a study of long-term antiretroviral therapy in people with HIV. J lost 6 bases, V lost 3 bases, and 5 bases had no gene match. The CDR3 sequence is 14 residues long. Germline V gives CDR1 SGHNT, CDR2 YYREEE (reference sequence). The cryopreserved samples used held 1-10 million PBMC prior to extraction of DNA. At survey level, the immunoSEQ assay was run in its v3.0 version. For each individual sample, sequencing targeted about 35,000-55,000 T-cell genomes. Sequencing used immunoSEQ multiplex PCR; TCRdb keeps in-frame clones, though not all of them. The repertoire holds tens of thousands of clones, with about 95% as singletons.

The source is a woman between 50 and 59 years old with HIV. This specimen was unsorted PBMCs, taken 3.7 years after starting antiretroviral therapy. The V and J genes are TRBV5-4 and TRBJ2-1, with TRBD1 matching 8 bases. The CDR3 region is CASSSRTGFNEQFF. CDR3 bases: TGTGCCAGCAGCTCCCGGACAGGGTTCAATGAGCAGTTCTTC.